The sequence of this TCR beta chain was determined in a study of post-analysis software for immune sequencing data. Study background: Relapsing-remitting, secondary progressive and progressive-relapsing multiple sclerosis courses were included. Study-wide results and caveats: Controls had lower frequencies than patients of four or five TRBV segments, which included TRBV5-6, TRBV5-1 and TRBV20-1. Samples from one preparation batch, clustered by F measure, grouped strongly together.

This clonotype has ten or more counts. The target antigen is unknown. Trimming pared 2 bases from V and 5 bases from J, leaving 14 bases between. This CDR3 has 15 residues. The germline gives CDR1 MNHEY, CDR2 SMNVEV (reference sequence). Built from TCR beta cDNA, the libraries had unique molecular identifiers in them. TCRdb fed the PCR reads into MiXCR, producing one record per CDR3 protein. The table shows around 160,000 distinct CDR3 sequences, with roughly 40% occurring only once. The TCR sequence derives from a girl between 5 and 17 years old with multiple sclerosis. The rearrangement joins TRBV27 to TRBJ2-3; D may be TRBD1 (6 bases). Here the sequenced sample was blood, taken after autologous hematopoietic stem cell transplantation. The CDR3 bases are TGTGCCAGCAGTTTAGCGGTGGGGGCTCAAGATACGCAGTATTTT. Translating gives CASSLAVGAQDTQYF.